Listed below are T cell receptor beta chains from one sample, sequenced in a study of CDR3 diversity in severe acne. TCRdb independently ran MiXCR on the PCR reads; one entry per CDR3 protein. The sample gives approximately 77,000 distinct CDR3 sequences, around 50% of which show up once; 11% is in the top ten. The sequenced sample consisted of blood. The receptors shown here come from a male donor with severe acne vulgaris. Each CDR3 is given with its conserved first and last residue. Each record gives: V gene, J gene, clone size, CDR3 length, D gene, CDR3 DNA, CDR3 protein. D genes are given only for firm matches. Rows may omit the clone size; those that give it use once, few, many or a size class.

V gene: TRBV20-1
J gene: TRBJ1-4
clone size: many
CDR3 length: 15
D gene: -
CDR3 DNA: TGCAGTGCTAGATCCGTACAGGCTTCAAATGAAAAACTGTTTTTT
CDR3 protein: CSARSVQASNEKLFF

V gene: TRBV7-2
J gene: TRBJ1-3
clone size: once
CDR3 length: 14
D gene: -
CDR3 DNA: TGTGCCAGCAGCTTACCCGACTCTGGAAACACCATATATTTT
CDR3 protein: CASSLPDSGNTIYF

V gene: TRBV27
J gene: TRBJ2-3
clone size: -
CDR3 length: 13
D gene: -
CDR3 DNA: TGTGCCAGCAGTCTAGGCCGCGGCGATACGCAGTATTTT
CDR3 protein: CASSLGRGDTQYF

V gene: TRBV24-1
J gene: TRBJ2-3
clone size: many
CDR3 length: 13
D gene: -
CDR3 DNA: TGTGCCACCAGCCGTCACGGCACAGATACGCAGTATTTT
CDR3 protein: CATSRHGTDTQYF

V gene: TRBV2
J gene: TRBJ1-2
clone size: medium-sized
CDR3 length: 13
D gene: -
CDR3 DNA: TGTGCCAGCAGCGCGGACCTCGATGAGAGCTACACCTTC
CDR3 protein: CASSADLDESYTF

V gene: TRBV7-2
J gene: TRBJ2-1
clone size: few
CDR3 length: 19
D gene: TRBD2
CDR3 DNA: TGTGCCAGCAGGGAAACAGGGGCATTGGGCGGGAGGGCCGTAAATGAGCAGTTCTTC
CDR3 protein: CASRETGALGGRAVNEQFF

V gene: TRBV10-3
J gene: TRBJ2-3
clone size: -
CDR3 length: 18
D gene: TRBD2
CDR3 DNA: TGTGCCATCAGTGAGTTAGCGGGACTCCACACCGACACAGATACGCAGTATTTT
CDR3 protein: CAISELAGLHTDTDTQYF

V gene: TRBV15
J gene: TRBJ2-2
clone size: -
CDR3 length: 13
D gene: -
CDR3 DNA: TGTGCTACAAGGGGGTCGAACACCGGGGAGCTGTTTTTT
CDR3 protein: CATRGSNTGELFF

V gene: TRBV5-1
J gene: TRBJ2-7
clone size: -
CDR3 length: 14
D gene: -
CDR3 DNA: TGTGCCAGCAGCTTGGGGAGTGTCGGGTACGAGCAGTACTTC
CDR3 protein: CASSLGSVGYEQYF

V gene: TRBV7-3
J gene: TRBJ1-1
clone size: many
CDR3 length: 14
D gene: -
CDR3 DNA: TGTGCCAGCAGCTTACTCAGGGAGAACACTGAAGCTTTCTTT
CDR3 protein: CASSLLRENTEAFF

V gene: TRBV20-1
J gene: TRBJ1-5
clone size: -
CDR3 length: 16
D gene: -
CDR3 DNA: TGCAGTGCTAGAGGGTTGCCGTTCGCTCGATATCAGCCCCAGCATTTT
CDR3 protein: CSARGLPFARYQPQHF

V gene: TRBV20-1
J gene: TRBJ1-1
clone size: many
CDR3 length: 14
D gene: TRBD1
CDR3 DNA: TGCAGTGCGGGGGACAGGGAAAAAGAAACTGAAGCTTTCTTT
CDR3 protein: CSAGDREKETEAFF

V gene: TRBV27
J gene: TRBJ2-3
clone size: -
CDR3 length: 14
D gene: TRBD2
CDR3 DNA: TGTGCCAGCAGGCGGGAGTGGCGCACAGATACGCAGTATTTT
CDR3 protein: CASRREWRTDTQYF

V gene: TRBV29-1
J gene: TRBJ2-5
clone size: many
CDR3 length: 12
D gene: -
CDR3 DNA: TGCAGCGTTGAGTGGGGTAAAGAGACCCAGTACTTC
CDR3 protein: CSVEWGKETQYF

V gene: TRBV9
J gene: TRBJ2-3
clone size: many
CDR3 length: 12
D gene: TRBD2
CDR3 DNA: TGTGCCAGCTCGCGGGGGATAGATACGCAGTATTTT
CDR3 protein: CASSRGIDTQYF

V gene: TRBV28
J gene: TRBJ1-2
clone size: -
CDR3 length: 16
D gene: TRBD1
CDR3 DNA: TGTGCCAGCAGCACTCCCAGGACAGGAGCGGTCTATGGCTACACCTTC
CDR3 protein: CASSTPRTGAVYGYTF

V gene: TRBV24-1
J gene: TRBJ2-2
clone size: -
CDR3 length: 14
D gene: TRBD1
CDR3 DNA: TGTGCCACCCAAGGACAGGGGATCACCGGGGAGCTGTTTTTT
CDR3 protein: CATQGQGITGELFF

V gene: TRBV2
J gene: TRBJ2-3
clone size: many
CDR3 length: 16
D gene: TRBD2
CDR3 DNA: TGTGCCAGCAGTGGGACGGGACTACCCTACACAGATACGCAGTATTTT
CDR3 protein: CASSGTGLPYTDTQYF

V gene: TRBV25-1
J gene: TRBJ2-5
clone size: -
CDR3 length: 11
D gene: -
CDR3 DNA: TGTGCCGTCGGACCGGGTGAGACCCAGTACTTC
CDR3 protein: CAVGPGETQYF

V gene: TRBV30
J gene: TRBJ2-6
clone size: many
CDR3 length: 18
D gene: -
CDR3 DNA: TGTGCCTGGAGGATAAGACAGGTTGAATCCTCTGGGGCCAACGTCCTGACTTTC
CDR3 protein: CAWRIRQVESSGANVLTF

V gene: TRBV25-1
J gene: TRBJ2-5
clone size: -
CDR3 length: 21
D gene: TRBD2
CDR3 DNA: TGTGCCAGCAGTTTATCCGGGACAGGACTTACTAGCGGGGCGTACCAAGAGACCCAGTACTTC
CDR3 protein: CASSLSGTGLTSGAYQETQYF

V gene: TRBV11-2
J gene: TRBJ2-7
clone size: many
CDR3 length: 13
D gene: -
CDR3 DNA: TGTGCCAGCAGCTTAGAACCCAACTACGAGCAGTACTTC
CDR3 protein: CASSLEPNYEQYF

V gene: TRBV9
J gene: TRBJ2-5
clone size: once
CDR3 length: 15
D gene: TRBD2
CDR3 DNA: TGTGCCAGCAGCTCTAGCGGGGGGGCGTTGGAGGCCCAGTACTTC
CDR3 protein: CASSSSGGALEAQYF

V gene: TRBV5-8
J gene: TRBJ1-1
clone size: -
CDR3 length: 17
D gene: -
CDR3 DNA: TGTGCCAGCAGCTTCCGAAAACGGTCAACAGGGAACACTGAAGCTTCCTTT
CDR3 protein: CASSFRKRSTGNTEASF

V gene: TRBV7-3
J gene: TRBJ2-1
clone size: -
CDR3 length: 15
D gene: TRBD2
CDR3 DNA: TGTGCCAGCAGCGGGACTAGCGGGAGGGCCAATGAGCAGTTCTTC
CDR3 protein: CASSGTSGRANEQFF

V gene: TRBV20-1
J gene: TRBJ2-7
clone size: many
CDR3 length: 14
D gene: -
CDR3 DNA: TGCAGTGCTAGAGGGGACGGGGTCTCCTACGAGCAGTACTTC
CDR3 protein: CSARGDGVSYEQYF

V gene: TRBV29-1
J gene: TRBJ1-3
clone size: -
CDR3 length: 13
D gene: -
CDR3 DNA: TGCAGCGTTGAAGATCTTCCAGGCTATACCATATATTTT
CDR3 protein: CSVEDLPGYTIYF

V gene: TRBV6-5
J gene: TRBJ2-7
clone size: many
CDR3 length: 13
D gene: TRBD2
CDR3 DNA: TGTGCCAGCACCTCAAATCCTAGCGGCGAGCAGTACTTC
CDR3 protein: CASTSNPSGEQYF

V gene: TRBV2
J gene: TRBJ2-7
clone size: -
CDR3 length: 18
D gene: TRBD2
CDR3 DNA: TGTGCCAGCAGTGAAGCGCTTCTAGCGGGAGCCCCACGGGATGAGCAGTACTTC
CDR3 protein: CASSEALLAGAPRDEQYF

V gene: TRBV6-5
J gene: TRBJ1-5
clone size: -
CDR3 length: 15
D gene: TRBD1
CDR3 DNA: TGTGCCAGCAGCCACGGACAGGGGGCCAGTCAGCCCAAGCATTTT
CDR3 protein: CASSHGQGASQPKHF

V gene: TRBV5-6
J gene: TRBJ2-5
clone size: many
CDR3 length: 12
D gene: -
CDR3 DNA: TGTGCCAGCAGCTCGTTCCGGGAGACCCAGTACTTC
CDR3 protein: CASSSFRETQYF

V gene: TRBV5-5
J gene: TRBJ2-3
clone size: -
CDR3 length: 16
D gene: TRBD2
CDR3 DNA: TGTGACAGCAGCCTGAAGACTAGCGGGAGCACAGATACGCAGTATTTT
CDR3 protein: CDSSLKTSGSTDTQYF

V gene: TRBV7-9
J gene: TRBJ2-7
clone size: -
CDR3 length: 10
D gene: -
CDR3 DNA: TGTGCCAGCAGCTTAACTTGGCAGTACTTC
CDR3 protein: CASSLTWQYF

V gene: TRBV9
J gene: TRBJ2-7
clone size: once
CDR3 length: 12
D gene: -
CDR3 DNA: TGTGCCAGCAGCCAAGCCCCCCGCGAGCAGTACTTC
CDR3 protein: CASSQAPREQYF

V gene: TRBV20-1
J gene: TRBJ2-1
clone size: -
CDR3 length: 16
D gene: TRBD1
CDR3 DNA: TGCAGTGCTAGCCCGCCAACAGGGGGCAGCTACAATGAGCAGTTCTTC
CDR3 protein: CSASPPTGGSYNEQFF

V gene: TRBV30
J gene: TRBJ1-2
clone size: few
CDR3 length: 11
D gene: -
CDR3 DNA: TGTGCCTGGAGATACAACTATGGCTACACCTTC
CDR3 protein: CAWRYNYGYTF

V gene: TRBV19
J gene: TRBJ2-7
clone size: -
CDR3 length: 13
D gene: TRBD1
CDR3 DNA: TGTGCCAGTAGTCCGGGACAGCAATACGAGCAGTACTTC
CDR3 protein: CASSPGQQYEQYF

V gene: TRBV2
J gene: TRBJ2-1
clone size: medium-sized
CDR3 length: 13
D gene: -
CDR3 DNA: TGTGCCAGCAGATCGGGACTTTTCAATGAGCAGTTCTTC
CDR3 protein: CASRSGLFNEQFF

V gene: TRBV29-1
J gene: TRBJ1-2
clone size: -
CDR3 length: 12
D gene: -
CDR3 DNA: TGCAGCGTTGAAAGGGGGGCCTATGGCTACACCTTC
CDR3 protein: CSVERGAYGYTF

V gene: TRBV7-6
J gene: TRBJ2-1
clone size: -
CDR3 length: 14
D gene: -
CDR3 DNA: TGTGCCGGCAGCTCCTTGATAACGGGGGAATCGCAGTTCTTC
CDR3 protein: CAGSSLITGESQFF

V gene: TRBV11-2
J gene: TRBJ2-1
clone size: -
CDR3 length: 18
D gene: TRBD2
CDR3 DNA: TGTGCCAGCAGCCAGCTGGGGTTGGTAGCGGGAGGGCCCAATGAGCAGTTCTTC
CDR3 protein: CASSQLGLVAGGPNEQFF

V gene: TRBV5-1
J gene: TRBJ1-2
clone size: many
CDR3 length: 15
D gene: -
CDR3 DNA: TGCGCCAGCAGCTTGGTATCGGGGACTAACTATGGCTACACCTTC
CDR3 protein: CASSLVSGTNYGYTF

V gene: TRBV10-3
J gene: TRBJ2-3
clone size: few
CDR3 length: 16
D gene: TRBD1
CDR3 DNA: TGTGCCATCAGGCCCGACAGGGGGCGTGGGACAGATACGCAGTATTTT
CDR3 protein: CAIRPDRGRGTDTQYF

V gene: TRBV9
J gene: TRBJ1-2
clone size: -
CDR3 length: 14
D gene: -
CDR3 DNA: TGTGCCAGCAGCCACGAGGACCTAAACTATGGCTACACCTTC
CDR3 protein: CASSHEDLNYGYTF

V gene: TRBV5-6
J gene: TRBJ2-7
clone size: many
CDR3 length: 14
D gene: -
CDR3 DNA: TGTGCCAGCAGCTTTGCCCGGACAGTATACGAGCAGTACTTC
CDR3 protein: CASSFARTVYEQYF